These 3 T cell receptor beta chains were all obtained from the same sample, sequenced in a study of T-cell memory formation after mild COVID-19. TCRdb reprocessed the 5' RACE reads with MiXCR, giving one entry per CDR3 protein. The sample lists around 300,000 distinct CDR3 sequences; around an eighth were seen once. Sequenced: PBMCs or a T cell subset sorted from them (not recorded which). These receptors originate from a man aged 18 to 29 who had mild COVID-19 (a few samples of this study predate the infection). Cell type and time point are not known.

The chain carries TRBV19 and TRBJ1-1; D unclear. CDR3 length: 13 amino acids. Between the trimmed V and J ends, which lost 7 bases and 0 bases, there was a span of 9 bases. Germline loops: CDR1 LNHDA, CDR2 SQIVND (reference sequence). The CDR3 sequence is CASIKEMNTEAFF. The CDR3 DNA sequence: TGTGCCAGTATTAAGGAAATGAACACTGAAGCTTTCTTT.

V and J are TRBV4-2 and TRBJ2-7, with 13 bases fitting TRBD2. Germline V gene sequence: CDR1 LGHNA, CDR2 YNFKEQ. This CDR3 is 14 amino acids long. Trimming cost V 3 bases and J 4 bases; bases outside gene matches: 0. This CDR3 is CASSQGLAGYEQYF. The CDR3 DNA follows: TGTGCCAGCAGCCAGGGACTAGCGGGGTACGAGCAGTACTTC.

This sequence joins TRBV6-5 and TRBJ2-1, with 14 bases lining up with TRBD2. Germline V gene data show CDR1 as MNHEY and CDR2 as SVGAGI. Unmatched junction bases numbered 5, after V lost 0 bases and J lost 10 bases. The CDR3 loop spans 16 amino acids. In DNA, the CDR3 is TGTGCCAGCAGTTACTCGGGACTAGCGGGGGTTCTAGAGCAGTTCTTC. This sequence encodes CASSYSGLAGVLEQFF.